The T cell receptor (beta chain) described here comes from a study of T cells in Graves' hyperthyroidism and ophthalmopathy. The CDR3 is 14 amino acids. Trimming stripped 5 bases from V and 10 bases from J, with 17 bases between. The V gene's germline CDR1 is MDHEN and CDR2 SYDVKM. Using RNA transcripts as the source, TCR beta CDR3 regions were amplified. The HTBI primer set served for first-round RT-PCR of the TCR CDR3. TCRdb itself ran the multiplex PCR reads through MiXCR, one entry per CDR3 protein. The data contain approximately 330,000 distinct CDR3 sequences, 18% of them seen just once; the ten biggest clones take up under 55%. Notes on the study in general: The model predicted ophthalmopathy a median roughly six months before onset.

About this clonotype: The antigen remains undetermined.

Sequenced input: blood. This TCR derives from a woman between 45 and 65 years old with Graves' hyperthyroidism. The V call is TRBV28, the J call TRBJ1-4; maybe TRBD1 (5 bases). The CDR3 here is CASSEQVTGGKLFF. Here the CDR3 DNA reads TGTGCCAGCAGTGAACAGGTCACCGGGGGAAAACTGTTTTTT.